This TCR beta chain derives from a study of a mutant IDH1 vaccine in newly diagnosed glioma. Study as a whole: Vaccines began 4-6 weeks after radiotherapy alone, or with temozolomide cycles. Pretreatment consisted of radiotherapy, temozolomide, or both, with most receiving both.

This clone rates as medium-sized. As yet, its antigen is unknown. This table comes from immunoSEQ multiplex PCR, and its TCRdb copy is limited to in-frame clones, with some not included. The table lists roughly 43,000 clones, approximately 80% of them singletons. Germline V gives CDR1 LGHNA, CDR2 YSLEER. The CDR3 runs to 15 residues. Trimming took 3 bases from V and 4 from J, leaving 15 bases between them. Time point here: week 47, end of study. Alongside topical imiquimod, each dose of vaccine comprised 300 ug of mutant IDH1 20-mer peptide. Patients received eight vaccinations in weeks 1, 3, 5, 7, 11, 15, 19, 23.

Sequencing used PBMCs, obtained from a glioma patient whose treatment included an IDH1 peptide vaccine. The chain carries TRBV4-3 and TRBJ1-2; TRBD1 is a possible D gene (6 bases). The source of this sequence is a man younger than 35 with glioma. Some clones in this sample may be carry-over from other donors' samples. CDR3 DNA: TGCGCCAGCAGCCACCTGGAGGACAGTGCCTATGGCTACACCTTC. The encoded protein is CASSHLEDSAYGYTF.